The 4 T cell receptor beta chains below were found in one sample sequenced in a study of PD-L1 blockade in urothelial cancer. Profiled with immunoSEQ multiplex PCR; TCRdb holds only in-frame clones, not every one. This sample has around 130,000 clones, with about 81% found just once. Time point denoted: pretreatment peripheral blood. Sequenced here: PBMCs, sampled around atezolizumab (anti-PD-L1) treatment. These receptors all come from a man aged 45-60 years with urothelial cancer.

The chain is built from TRBV28 and TRBJ2-3; D is perhaps TRBD2 (5 bases). V was shortened by 11 bases and J by 0 bases, with 21 bases between the two germline ends. The CDR3 is 16 residues long. Germline CDR1 MDHEN, CDR2 SYDVKM. CDR3 in amino acids: CAGKGRLARSTDTQYF. The CDR3 region has the DNA TGTGCCGGCAAAGGCCGATTAGCGCGTAGCACAGATACGCAGTATTTT. The full variable domain, with the rest looked up from reference TRBV28 and TRBJ2-3, is DVKVTQSSRYLVKRTGEKVFLECVQDMDHENMFWYRQDPGLGLRLIYFSYDVKMKEKGDIPEGYSVSREKKERFSLILESASTNQTSMYLCAGKGRLARSTDTQYFGPGTRLTVL.

The chain joins TRBV6-6 to TRBJ1-6; 9 positions agree with TRBD1. The CDR3 contains 15 residues. The junction had 6 bases not matched to a gene; V was cut back by 6 bases and J by 6 bases. Germline V gives CDR1 MNHNY, CDR2 SVGAGI (reference sequence). CDR3 protein: CASRTGTGSNSPLHF. In DNA form, the CDR3 reads TGTGCCAGCAGAACCGGGACAGGGTCTAATTCACCCCTCCACTTT.

Comments on this clone: The germline gene is not matched at one end of the junction; a read error may be the cause. J is TRBJ1-5 and V is TRBV6-1; the D is unclear. Per the germline V gene, CDR1 is MNHNS and CDR2 is SASEGT. This CDR3 has 13 amino acids. In DNA form, the CDR3 reads TGTGCCAGCAGTGCTAATAGCGATCAGCCCCAGCATTTT. It translates to CASSANSDQPQHF.

The chain couples TRBV27 to TRBJ1-1; D ambiguous. The CDR3 consists of 15 residues. The germline V and J ends were trimmed by 5 bases and 1 base, with 14 bases remaining between them. Germline CDR1 MNHEY, CDR2 SMNVEV (reference sequence). DNA for the CDR3: TGTGCCAGCAGTCCACCTTCGGCGGGGAACACTGAAGCTTTCTTT. It is translated as CASSPPSAGNTEAFF.